These 8 T cell receptor beta chains came from one sample sequenced in a study of cytomegalovirus exposure and HLA in healthy donors. PCR amplification relied on 60 Vbeta primers (plus 13 Jbeta primers). TCRdb keeps only in-frame clones here, not all; method: immunoSEQ multiplex PCR. Of some 190,000 clones in the sample, roughly 77% were seen once. Sequencing was performed on PBMCs. All receptors derive from a woman aged 45-60 years in good health and CMV-seronegative.

The rearrangement uses TRBV5-6 and TRBJ2-5, with D hard to call. Looked up from germline, CDR1 is SGHDT and CDR2 is YYEEEE. The V end was cut by 2 bases, the J end by 4 bases, with 12 bases between. There are 14 residues in the CDR3. This CDR3 is CASSFPGRLETQYF. Here the CDR3 DNA reads TGTGCCAGCAGCTTCCCAGGCAGGTTAGAGACCCAGTACTTC.

The chain is built from TRBV6-4 and TRBJ1-1; 7 nucleotides match TRBD1. Germline assignment: CDR1 MRHNA and CDR2 SNTAGT. J gave up 2 bases and V 6 bases, and 9 bases lay outside the gene matches. CDR3 length equals 15 residues. In DNA form, the CDR3 reads TGTGCCAGCAGCCCCAGACAGGGTTATAACACTGAAGCTTTCTTT. Protein product: CASSPRQGYNTEAFF.

The chain couples TRBV2 to TRBJ2-1; 8 bases map to TRBD1. The V segment lost 6 bases and the J segment 7 bases; nucleotides outside the gene matches: 8. The CDR3 has 14 amino acids. CDR1 is SNHLY, CDR2 FYNNEI, per germline. CDR3 protein: CASRVTGVRNEQFF. DNA for the CDR3: TGTGCCAGCAGAGTGACAGGGGTGAGGAATGAGCAGTTCTTC.

The rearrangement uses TRBV27 and TRBJ2-1; 7 bases line up with TRBD2. V lost 2 bases to trimming and J lost 3 bases; unmatched junction nucleotides: 4. The CDR3 length is 15 residues. Germline V CDR1 and CDR2: MNHEY, SMNVEV (reference sequence). The CDR3 protein is CASSLPASGYNEQFF. The CDR3 DNA follows: TGTGCCAGCAGTTTACCGGCTAGCGGCTACAATGAGCAGTTCTTC.

The CDR3 reads CASSPAGQGKHGYTF. CDR3 nucleotides: TGTGCCAGCAGTCCGGCGGGACAGGGAAAACATGGCTACACCTTC. V usage is TRBV28 and J usage is TRBJ1-2, with 9 bases identical to TRBD1. CDR3 length: 15 residues. With V trimmed by 5 bases and J by 6 bases, 10 bases remained unmatched. The germline gives CDR1 MDHEN, CDR2 SYDVKM.

The chain employs TRBV4-1 and TRBJ1-2; possibly TRBD1 for D (5 bases). The germline CDR1 and CDR2 sequences are MGHRA and YSYEKL. The CDR3 contains 16 residues. V lost 1 base and J lost 4, with 16 bases in between. The CDR3 spells CASSQAWGSLPYGYTF. The CDR3 DNA sequence: TGCGCCAGCAGCCAAGCTTGGGGCAGCCTCCCCTATGGCTACACCTTC.

There are a few counts of this clone. The V call is TRBV19, the J call TRBJ1-5; 8 bases fit TRBD1. This CDR3 has 16 amino acids. Germline assignment: CDR1 LNHDA and CDR2 SQIVND (reference sequence). With V trimmed by 5 bases and J by 2 bases, 8 bases remained unmatched. The CDR3 bases are TGTGCCAGTAGTTTCCGCAGGGGGCGCGGCAATCAGCCCCAGCATTTT. Translating gives CASSFRRGRGNQPQHF.

This chain connects TRBV7-2 to TRBJ2-5; 8 bases agree with TRBD2. Germline V CDR1 and CDR2: SGHTA, FQGNSA. Unmatched junction bases numbered 11, after V lost 3 bases and J lost 11 bases. The CDR3 contains 14 residues. As DNA, the CDR3 is TGTGCCAGCAGCTTTATCGGGGGGGCTCGGCCTCAGTACTTC. Amino acids: CASSFIGGARPQYF.